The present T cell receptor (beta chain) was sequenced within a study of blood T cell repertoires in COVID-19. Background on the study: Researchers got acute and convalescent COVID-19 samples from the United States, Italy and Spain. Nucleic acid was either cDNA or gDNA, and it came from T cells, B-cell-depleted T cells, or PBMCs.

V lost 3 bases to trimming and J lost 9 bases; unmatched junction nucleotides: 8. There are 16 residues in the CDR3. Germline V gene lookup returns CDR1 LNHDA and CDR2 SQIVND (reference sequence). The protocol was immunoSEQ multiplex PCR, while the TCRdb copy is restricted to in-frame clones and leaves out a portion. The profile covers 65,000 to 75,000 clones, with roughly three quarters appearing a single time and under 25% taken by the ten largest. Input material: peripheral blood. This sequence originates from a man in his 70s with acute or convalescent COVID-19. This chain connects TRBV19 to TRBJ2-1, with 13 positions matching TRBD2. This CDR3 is CASSIPGTSGTVEQFF. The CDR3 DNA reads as TGTGCCAGTAGTATTCCCGGGACTAGCGGGACGGTTGAGCAGTTCTTC.